A selection of T cell receptor beta chains follows, all from one sample in a study of blood T cell repertoires in COVID-19. Sequenced by immunoSEQ multiplex PCR; TCRdb stores in-frame clones only, minus some. The table includes a few hundred thousand clones, 70% to 90% detected once. The specimen sequenced was peripheral blood. Receptors were obtained from a woman between 70 and 85 years old with acute or convalescent COVID-19. The CDR3 runs from the conserved cysteine through the conserved F or W. A D gene is named only where the DNA matches it firmly. Clone size, where shown, is once, few, many, or a class for clones that have expanded.

abundance	v_gene	d_gene	j_gene	CDR3nt	CDR3aa
-	TRBV5-1	-	TRBJ1-2	TGCGCCAGCAGCATCAACCCGGGATCCTCCGGGGGCTACACCTTC	CASSINPGSSGGYTF
-	TRBV12-3/TRBV12-4	-	TRBJ2-1	TGTGCCAGCAGTTTAGCGGGGGGCAATGAGCAGTTCTTC	CASSLAGGNEQFF
-	TRBV6-1	-	TRBJ1-5	TGTGCCAGCAGTGAAACACACACCAATCAGCCCCAGCATTTT	CASSETHTNQPQHF
once	TRBV14	-	TRBJ2-5	TGTGCCAGCAGCCAAGCGCAGGGAAGTGTGGAGACCCAGTACTTC	CASSQAQGSVETQYF
-	TRBV11-2	-	TRBJ2-2	TGTGCCAGCAGCTTCCTCCGGAACACCGGGGAGCTGTTTTTT	CASSFLRNTGELFF
-	TRBV7-9	TRBD1	TRBJ2-7	TGTGCCAGCTCCTGGGACAGGGAGACCTACGAGCAGTACTTC	CASSWDRETYEQYF
-	TRBV9	-	TRBJ1-1	TGTGCCAGCAGCGCTGACAGCAACACTGAAGCTTTCTTT	CASSADSNTEAFF
once	TRBV25-1	-	TRBJ1-2	TGTGCCAGCAGTGAGCACCGGGGTGGCTACACCTTC	CASSEHRGGYTF
-	TRBV12-3/TRBV12-4	-	TRBJ2-7	TGTGCCACCCAGGTTGCGGGGACCTACGAGCAGTACTTC	CATQVAGTYEQYF
-	TRBV5-1	TRBD2	TRBJ2-5	TGCGCCAGCAGCACTAGCGGGGGGGAAGAGACCCAGTACTTC	CASSTSGGEETQYF
-	TRBV6-5	TRBD1	TRBJ1-2	TGTGCCAGCAGCCTCGAGACAGGGGCCTTCTATGGCTACACCTTC	CASSLETGAFYGYTF
-	TRBV7-9	-	TRBJ1-5	TGTGCCAGCAGCGAAGGACAGACAGTTAATCAGCCCCAGCATTTT	CASSEGQTVNQPQHF
-	TRBV24-1	TRBD2	TRBJ2-3	TGTGCCACCAGTGATAATGGGAGGGGTTTCGCAGATACGCAGTATTTT	CATSDNGRGFADTQYF
-	TRBV5-1	-	TRBJ2-2	TGCGCCAGCGGGTCGGGGGACCGTGGCACCGGGGAGCTGTTTTTT	CASGSGDRGTGELFF
once	TRBV6-5	-	TRBJ1-4	TGTGCCAGCAGTCCGGACAGTTCTCCTAATGAAAAACTGTTTTTT	CASSPDSSPNEKLFF
-	TRBV5-6	-	TRBJ2-1	TGTGCCAGCATAAGAGGGGGGGATGAGCAGTTCTTC	CASIRGGDEQFF
-	TRBV21-1	-	TRBJ2-2	TGTGCCAGCAGCAAAGGCAGGACGAACACCGGGGAGCTGTTTTTT	CASSKGRTNTGELFF
-	TRBV12-3/TRBV12-4	-	TRBJ2-1	TGTGCCAGCAGTTTAGCCCGTTATGAGCAGTTCTTC	CASSLARYEQFF
few	TRBV2	TRBD2	TRBJ2-5	TGTGCCAGCAGTGAAGCAGCGGGGGGAGAGACCCAGTACTTC	CASSEAAGGETQYF
-	TRBV14	TRBD1	TRBJ1-2	TGTGCCAGCAGCCAAGATCCGGGACAGGGTAACTATGGCTACACCTTC	CASSQDPGQGNYGYTF
-	TRBV4-1	-	TRBJ2-3	TGCGCCAGCAGCCAAGGGGGACTGCGCACAGATACGCAGTATTTT	CASSQGGLRTDTQYF
once	TRBV5-4	-	TRBJ1-1	TGTGCCAGCAGGACACCCAGGGAAGTAACTGAAGCTTTCTTT	CASRTPREVTEAFF
-	TRBV7-2	-	TRBJ2-1	TGTGCCAGCACCTACTCCTATGAGCAGTTCTTC	CASTYSYEQFF
-	TRBV29-1	TRBD1	TRBJ2-1	TGCAGCGTTGGACAGGGTTACAATGAGCAGTTCTTC	CSVGQGYNEQFF
-	TRBV29-1	TRBD1	TRBJ2-1	TGCAGCGTTGAGCTCAGGGGGAATGAGCAGTTCTTC	CSVELRGNEQFF
-	TRBV2	-	TRBJ1-2	TGTGCCAGCAGTGAATCCACAGGGAGTGGCTACACCTTC	CASSESTGSGYTF
-	TRBV2	TRBD1	TRBJ2-7	TGTGCCAGCAGGGGGGACAGGGGGCTCTACGAGCAGTACTTC	CASRGDRGLYEQYF
many	TRBV5-4	-	TRBJ1-1	TGTGCCGCAGCTCGTGGGAGCGGGGAAGCCGATAAAGAAGCTTTCTTT	CAAARGSGEADKEAFF